This paragraph reports one TCR beta chain. Its antigen remains unidentified. This CDR3 comprises 13 residues. Germline V lookup: CDR1 SGHNT, CDR2 YENEEA. Trimming left V 5 bases short and J 7 bases short, with 11 bases between. This specimen belongs to a study of cytomegalovirus exposure and HLA in healthy donors. Study-level results: Reports showed the classifier diagnosing cytomegalovirus status with high specificity and sensitivity. There were 160 or so TCR beta chains listed as cytomegalovirus-associated. An analysis that came later showed most CMV-associated TCR beta chains appearing HLA-restricted. In a later analysis, across HLA loci, associated TCR counts were highest for DRB1, lowest for HLA-C.

Primers: 60 Vbeta forward and 13 Jbeta reverse. TCRdb's copy holds only in-frame clones and misses some; the assay was immunoSEQ multiplex PCR. The table has 160,000 or so clones, roughly 78% seen once. V usage is TRBV11-3 and J usage is TRBJ2-2; D uncertain. The sample consisted of PBMCs. The clonotype originates from a man aged 40-49 years in good health and CMV-seronegative. The CDR3 DNA reads as TGTGCCAGCAGCGTAGGAGTTGACGGGGAGCTGTTTTTT. It is translated as CASSVGVDGELFF.